The clone carrying this T cell receptor (beta chain) is a singleton in its sample. This sample was taken from a study of blood T cell repertoires in COVID-19. Study-wide background: COVID-19 samples collected from the United States, Italy and Spain covered acute and convalescent phases. PBMCs, B-cell-depleted T cells, or T cells were the source of the cDNA or gDNA that made up the material.

Per the authors' pipeline: Estimation of nucleated cell counts relied on the amplification of reference gene primers. Clones were read by immunoSEQ multiplex PCR, and TCRdb kept only the in-frame ones, dropping some. The V and J calls and clone size come from that table; D and trimming were worked out from the DNA. The sample consists of fewer than 300,000 clones, more than 70% of them appearing once. The CDR3 is made up of 16 amino acids. V was trimmed by 0 bases and J by 0 bases, leaving 11 bases between them. Germline V CDR1 and CDR2: PRHDT, FYEKMQ (reference sequence). The sequencing input was peripheral blood. V usage is TRBV13 and J usage is TRBJ1-2; no firm D call. The TCR was taken from a woman between 18 and 30 years old with acute or convalescent COVID-19. The CDR3 loop is CASSLGSQPTNYGYTF. The DNA for the CDR3 is TGTGCCAGCAGCTTAGGTAGTCAACCGACTAACTATGGCTACACCTTC. Based on the CDR3 plus reference TRBV13 and TRBJ1-2, the full variable domain is AAGVIQSPRHLIKEKRETATLKCYPIPRHDTVYWYQQGPGQDPQFLISFYEKMQSDKGSIPDRFSAQQFSDYHSELNMSSLELGDSALYFCASSLGSQPTNYGYTFGSGTRLTVV.